This paragraph covers one T cell receptor beta chain sequence. This clonotype showed up many times. Which antigen it targets is not known. No base quality values were provided; no much bigger clone lies one nucleotide off. The data derive from a study of T cells in Graves' hyperthyroidism and ophthalmopathy (dated by TCRdb to the late 2010s). For the study in its entirety: Peripheral blood samples were taken at initial diagnosis, before any treatment was given. The roughly 100 discovery patients were randomly divided into training and test sets at a 7:3 ratio. TCR Vbeta CDR3 sequencing of 140 or so peripheral blood samples (over 40 ophthalmopathy, 75 to 80 hyperthyroidism and some 17 progressor patients) is reported in the paper. After blood sampling, hyperthyroidism patients were treated with methimazole at a starting dose of 30 mg daily, and ophthalmopathy patients were treated with high-dose intravenous methylprednisolone. Whether ophthalmopathy could be predicted prospectively was tested in an independent validation cohort made up of fewer than 20 hyperthyroidism patients plus 17 patients who later progressed to ophthalmopathy. Thyroid tissue and blood T-cell repertoires from over 5 Graves' hyperthyroidism patients were also compared in the study. To identify distinguishing TCR V-J signatures, a discovery cohort of about 95 patients was used, comprising under 45 with Graves' ophthalmopathy and 55 to 65 with stable Graves' hyperthyroidism.

Graves' hyperthyroidism was defined as stable when no progression to ophthalmopathy occurred over 18 months of follow-up. Hyperthyroidism patients were aged 18 to 65 years and newly diagnosed, with disease duration of less than 2 months. Exclusion was applied to patients with uncontrolled infections, other autoimmune diseases, pregnancy or lactation. Diagnoses relied on clinical symptoms, serum thyroxine and TRAb, thyroid ultrasound and orbital computed tomography. PBMCs were separated from under 12 ml of fresh peripheral blood using Ficoll-Paque density gradient centrifugation. Trizol reagent was used to extract total RNA, and RNA quality was then checked on an Agilent 2100 Bioanalyzer. On the study overall, not on this receptor specifically: A model built on a 13 V-J signature distinguished ophthalmopathy from stable hyperthyroidism, reaching approximately 89% sensitivity and 81.08% specificity in cross-validation and 80%/75% in testing. During validation, the model predicted progression to ophthalmopathy a median of around 6 months ahead of onset, with just under 71% sensitivity and about 72% specificity. Sample size was not statistically predetermined, and investigators were not blinded to group allocation. Blood samples also contained most of the expanded thyroid clonotypes (frequency above 0.001), which suggests that blood repertoires may reflect thyroid immune responses.

TCR beta CDR3 regions were amplified from RNA transcripts. A first-round RT-PCR of the TCR CDR3 used the HTBI primer set with the Qiagen OneStep RT-PCR kit. The libraries were constructed in a second round of multiplex PCR and then size-selected and purified. Libraries were sequenced paired-end with 100 bp reads on an Illumina HiSeq2000. The original methods were these. SOAPnuke was used to process the raw data, removing reads that contained adapters or uncalled bases, had a mean Phred below 15, or lacked an exact match to the constant primer or identifier. High-quality paired reads were merged using COPE v1.2.5, and each unique nucleotide sequence was defined as a clonotype. Clonotypes were aligned to IMGT TRBV, TRBD and TRBJ reference segments using MiTCR v1.1. The analysis included only V-J combinations with a frequency above 0.0001, which together covered around 99% of the repertoires. A TCS score was defined as the ratio between F50 (clonal expansion) and ExV (chaos), using BLOSUM62-based TCRdist between CDR3 peptides within each V-J. Welch's t-statistics and random forest reduced roughly 530 V-J features to 13, which were used in a naive Bayes classifier (R e1071). The similarity between thyroid and blood repertoires was quantified using the Morisita-Horn index. Using fastp trimming at Q25 and MiXCR clonotype assembly, TCRdb reanalyzed the public sequencing data and kept in-frame beta chains. Each CDR3 protein appears once, grouped with its most common genes and DNA. The V and J calls were determined by TCRdb, not by the authors. In this sample the table shows hundreds of thousands of distinct CDR3 sequences, over 35% of which occur a single time. Approximately 8.7% of the sample belongs to the ten largest clones.

Here V drops 0 bases and J drops 3 bases, and the junction holds 4 bases not matched to any gene. CDR1 and CDR2, looked up from the germline V gene (reference sequence), are DFQATT and SNEGSKA. CDR3 length: 14 amino acids, cysteine to phenylalanine. The DNA shown is the 42-base CDR3, in frame from base 1. The receptor was derived from a man between 18 and 35 years old with Graves' hyperthyroidism. Sequencing was done on a sample of blood. The chain employs TRBV20-1 and TRBJ2-5; the junction holds 7 bases that match TRBD2. The CDR3 region has the sequence CSARDGSGEETQYF. In nucleotides, the sequence is TGCAGTGCTAGAGATGGGAGCGGGGAAGAGACCCAGTACTTC.